The rows below give T cell receptor beta chains drawn from one sample of a study of graft-versus-host responses after intestinal transplantation. Profiling relied on immunoSEQ multiplex PCR, and the TCRdb table lists in-frame clones only, not all of them. The sample has nearly 15,000 clones; over 50% are singletons. The specimen comprised ileum tissue, sampled 524 days after transplant. These receptor sequences come from a human patient who received an intestinal transplant, so some T cells may come from the graft donor. Both conserved end residues are part of each CDR3. The D gene is left open where the match is weak. A row's size may be missing; if present it is once, few, many or a size class.

>-|TRBV6-1|TRBJ1-1|-
CASSEIRGTEAFF
TGTGCCAGCAGTGAAATCAGGGGAACTGAAGCTTTCTTT
>-|TRBV30|TRBJ1-6|TRBD1
CAWSGPGGTGSYNSPLHF
TGTGCCTGGAGTGGTCCAGGGGGCACAGGCTCCTATAATTCACCCCTCCACTTT
>few|TRBV27|TRBJ2-7|-
CASSYGPGLEQYF
TGTGCCAGCAGTTACGGGCCGGGGTTGGAGCAGTACTTC
>-|TRBV2|TRBJ1-1|TRBD1
CASSEDRMNTEAFF
TGTGCCAGCAGTGAGGACAGGATGAACACTGAAGCTTTCTTT
>-|TRBV4-3|TRBJ2-5|-
CASSQDSGLRETQYF
TGCGCCAGCAGCCAAGATTCGGGGTTGAGAGAGACCCAGTACTTC
>-|TRBV4-3|TRBJ2-1|-
CASSQDRGLGLGNNEQFF
TGCGCCAGCAGCCAAGATCGGGGTTTGGGCTTAGGCAACAATGAGCAGTTCTTC
>few|TRBV6-6|TRBJ2-7|TRBD1
CASSRQGLGYEQYF
TGTGCCAGCAGTCGACAGGGGCTTGGGTACGAGCAGTACTTC
>few|TRBV2|TRBJ1-1|TRBD1
CASRASTGGETFF
TGTGCCAGCAGGGCGTCAACAGGGGGCGAGACTTTCTTT
>-|TRBV6-9|TRBJ2-1|-
CASSYGVLAEQFF
TGTGCCAGCAGTTACGGAGTGTTAGCGGAGCAGTTCTTC
>few|TRBV2|TRBJ1-2|TRBD1
CASGRTGPSYGYTF
TGTGCCAGCGGCAGGACAGGGCCGTCTTATGGCTACACCTTC
>-|TRBV7-8|TRBJ1-2|TRBD1
CASSEKQGGWLRVHF
TGTGCCAGCAGCGAGAAACAGGGGGGGTGGCTGAGGGTACACTTC
>-|TRBV7-9|TRBJ2-1|TRBD2
CASSGLAGAYNEQFF
TGTGCCAGCAGCGGTCTAGCGGGGGCCTACAATGAGCAGTTCTTC
>-|TRBV7-8|TRBJ2-1|-
CASSLRGKHEQFF
TGTGCCAGCAGCTTAAGAGGCAAACATGAGCAGTTCTTC
>-|TRBV7-2|TRBJ2-3|TRBD1
CASSLGARQGGTQYF
TGTGCCAGCAGCTTAGGGGCGAGACAGGGGGGTACGCAGTATTTT
>-|TRBV6-1|TRBJ1-2|TRBD1
CASRAGTGPHYGYTF
TGTGCCAGCAGGGCCGGGACAGGGCCCCACTATGGCTACACCTTC
>few|TRBV27|TRBJ1-2|-
CASRAGKYGYTF
TGTGCCAGCAGGGCGGGGAAGTATGGCTACACCTTC
>-|TRBV14|TRBJ2-4|TRBD1
CASSHRTGVDKNIQYF
TGTGCCAGCAGCCATCGGACAGGGGTTGACAAAAACATTCAGTACTTC
>-|TRBV7-6|TRBJ2-7|TRBD2
CASSLGRGASYEQYF
TGTGCCAGCAGCTTGGGGCGGGGGGCCTCCTACGAGCAGTACTTC
>few|TRBV4-3|TRBJ2-4|TRBD2
CASSQEIGLAGGEAYF
TGCGCCAGCAGCCAAGAGATCGGACTAGCGGGGGGGGAGGCGTACTTC
>few|TRBV6-1|TRBJ1-6|TRBD1
CASSEDDRGNSPLHF
TGTGCCAGCAGTGAAGATGACAGGGGGAACTCACCCCTCCACTTT
>-|TRBV27|TRBJ1-1|TRBD1
CASSIGTGKNTEAFF
TGTGCCAGCAGTATCGGGACAGGGAAGAACACTGAAGCTTTCTTT
>-|TRBV18|TRBJ1-2|-
CASSPTGQNYGYTF
TGTGCCAGCTCACCCACAGGACAGAACTATGGCTACACCTTC
>few|TRBV4-3|TRBJ2-7|-
CASSQELAGGTRSYEQYF
TGCGCCAGCAGCCAAGAGTTGGCCGGGGGGACACGCTCCTACGAGCAGTACTTC
>medium-sized|TRBV29-1|TRBJ1-2|TRBD1
CSVTRTGEYGYTF
TGCAGCGTGACCCGGACAGGCGAGTATGGCTACACCTTC
>-|TRBV21-1|TRBJ2-7|-
CASRRSLATRVDEQYF
TGTGCCAGCAGACGCAGCTTAGCTACACGTGTAGACGAGCAGTACTTC
>-|TRBV14|TRBJ2-3|-
CASSRKPRGGLGTDTQYF
TGTGCCAGCAGCCGGAAACCTCGCGGGGGCCTGGGCACAGATACGCAGTATTTT
>-|TRBV6-5|TRBJ2-7|-
CASTGGTPGHEQYF
TGTGCCAGCACCGGAGGGACCCCAGGCCACGAGCAGTACTTC
>few|TRBV7-9|TRBJ2-7|TRBD1
CASNRDRGPYEQYF
TGTGCCAGCAATAGGGACAGGGGACCCTACGAGCAGTACTTC
>-|TRBV7-9|TRBJ2-1|-
CASSTSISYNEQFF
TGTGCCAGCAGTACTAGCATATCCTACAATGAGCAGTTCTTC
>-|TRBV7-9|TRBJ1-6|-
CASSLAQGIPLHF
TGTGCCAGCAGCTTAGCGCAGGGGATCCCCCTCCACTTT
>-|TRBV6-1|TRBJ1-2|-
CASSVRRNYGYTF
TGTGCCAGCAGTGTTAGGAGGAATTATGGCTACACCTTC
>medium-sized|TRBV30|TRBJ2-5|-
CAWSDKGVKTQYF
TGTGCCTGGTCCGATAAGGGGGTGAAGACCCAGTACTTC
>-|TRBV7-6|TRBJ1-1|-
CASSREGLNTEAFF
TGTGCCAGCAGCCGGGAGGGCTTGAACACTGAAGCTTTCTTT
>-|TRBV4-3|TRBJ2-3|TRBD2
CASSQELSGDITDTQYF
TGCGCCAGCAGCCAAGAGCTAAGCGGGGATATCACAGATACGCAGTATTTT
>few|TRBV9|TRBJ1-6|TRBD1
CASSVAVGQASPLHF
TGTGCCAGCAGCGTAGCTGTGGGACAGGCTTCACCCCTCCACTTT
>medium-sized|TRBV6-4|TRBJ2-2|-
CASSAPNTGELFF
TGTGCCAGCAGTGCCCCAAACACCGGGGAGCTGTTTTTT
>-|TRBV27|TRBJ1-1|TRBD1
CASSPGTGMNTEAFF
TGTGCCAGCAGTCCCGGGACAGGGATGAACACTGAAGCTTTCTTT
>-|TRBV21-1|TRBJ2-7|-
CARREPGHTYEQYF
TGTGCCAGAAGGGAACCGGGACATACATACGAGCAGTACTTC
>once|TRBV2|TRBJ2-6|TRBD1
CASDRAGPGANVLTF
TGTGCCAGCGACAGGGCTGGCCCTGGGGCCAACGTCCTGACTTTC